Given below is one TCR beta chain in context. Germline CDR1 is DFQATT and CDR2 is SNEGSKA (reference sequence). Trimming stripped 2 bases from V and 6 bases from J, with 17 bases between. CDR3 size: 16 residues. This entry comes from a study of blood T cells in healthy people across ages. Through a sample-barcoded 5' primer and a J-beta primer mix, a second PCR was run for roughly 6 to 12 cycles. TCRdb reanalysed the 5' RACE reads using MiXCR and keeps one entry per CDR3 protein. The repertoire has some 930,000 distinct CDR3 sequences, 25% to 35% of them found once; the top ten carry approximately 10%. In addition, the sample was reused for a study of T cells of mothers and their children. That work contributes: Each child gave about 3 million TCR beta CDR3 reads (each mother, over 9 million).

The genes are TRBV20-1 and TRBJ1-6; possibly TRBD1 for D (6 bases). The sequenced sample consisted of blood. This sequence originates from a woman aged 40 to 55 in good health. The CDR3 DNA reads as TGCAGTGCTAGACCTTCAAGGGGGAACCCTAATTCACCCCTCCACTTT. This encodes CSARPSRGNPNSPLHF.